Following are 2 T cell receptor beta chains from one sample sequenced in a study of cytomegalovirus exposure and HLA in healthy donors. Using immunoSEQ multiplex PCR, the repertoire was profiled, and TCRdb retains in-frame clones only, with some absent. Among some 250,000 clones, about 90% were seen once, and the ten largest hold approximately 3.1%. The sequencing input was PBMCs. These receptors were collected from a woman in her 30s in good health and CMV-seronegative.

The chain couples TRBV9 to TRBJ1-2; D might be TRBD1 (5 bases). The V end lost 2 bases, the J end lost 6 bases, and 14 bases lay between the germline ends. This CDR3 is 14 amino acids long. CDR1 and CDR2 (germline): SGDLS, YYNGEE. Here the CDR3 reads CASSVSGAYDGYTF. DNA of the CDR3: TGTGCCAGCAGCGTTAGTGGGGCTTATGATGGCTACACCTTC.

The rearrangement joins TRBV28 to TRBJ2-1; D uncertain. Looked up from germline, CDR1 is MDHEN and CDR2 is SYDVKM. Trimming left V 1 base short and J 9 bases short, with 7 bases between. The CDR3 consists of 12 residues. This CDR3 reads CASSLFQAEQFF. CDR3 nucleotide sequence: TGTGCCAGCAGTTTATTCCAGGCTGAGCAGTTCTTC.